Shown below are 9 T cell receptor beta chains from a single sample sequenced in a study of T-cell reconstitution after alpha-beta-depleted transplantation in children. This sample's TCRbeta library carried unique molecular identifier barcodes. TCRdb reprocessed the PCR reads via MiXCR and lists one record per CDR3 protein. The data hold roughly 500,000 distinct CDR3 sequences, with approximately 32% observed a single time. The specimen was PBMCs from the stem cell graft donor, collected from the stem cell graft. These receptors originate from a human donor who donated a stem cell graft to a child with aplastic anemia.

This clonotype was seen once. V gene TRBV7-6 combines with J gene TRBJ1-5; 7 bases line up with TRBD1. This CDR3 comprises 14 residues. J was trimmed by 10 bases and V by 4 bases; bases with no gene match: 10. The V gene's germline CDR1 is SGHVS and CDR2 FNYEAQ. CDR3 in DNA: TGTGCCAGCAGCTCCAGACAGGGTGATGGACCCCAGCATTTT. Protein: CASSSRQGDGPQHF.

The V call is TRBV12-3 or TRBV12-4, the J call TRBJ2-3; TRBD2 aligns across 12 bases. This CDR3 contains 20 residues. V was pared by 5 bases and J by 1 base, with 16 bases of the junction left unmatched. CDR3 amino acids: CASSIALAGGSRRGTDTQYF. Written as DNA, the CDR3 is TGTGCCAGCAGTATCGCACTAGCGGGAGGTAGTCGCAGGGGCACAGATACGCAGTATTTT.

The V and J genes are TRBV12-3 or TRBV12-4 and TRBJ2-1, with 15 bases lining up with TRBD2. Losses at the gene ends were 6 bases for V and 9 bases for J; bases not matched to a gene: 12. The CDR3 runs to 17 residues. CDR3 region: CASSQGLAGGTGVEQFF. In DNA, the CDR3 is TGTGCCAGCAGCCAGGGACTAGCGGGAGGAACAGGGGTTGAGCAGTTCTTC.

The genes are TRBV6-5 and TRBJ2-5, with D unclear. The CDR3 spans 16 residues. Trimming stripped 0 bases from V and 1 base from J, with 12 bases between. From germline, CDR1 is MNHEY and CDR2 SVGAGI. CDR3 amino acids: CASSYSRPPIQETQYF. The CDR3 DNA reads TGTGCCAGCAGTTACTCTAGACCCCCGATCCAAGAGACCCAGTACTTC.

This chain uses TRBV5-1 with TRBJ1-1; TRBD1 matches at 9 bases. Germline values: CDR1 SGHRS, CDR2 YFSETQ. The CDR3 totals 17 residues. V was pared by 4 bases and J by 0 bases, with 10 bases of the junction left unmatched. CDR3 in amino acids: CASSVGDRVFMNTEAFF. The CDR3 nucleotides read TGCGCCAGCAGCGTGGGGGACAGGGTGTTCATGAACACTGAAGCTTTCTTT.

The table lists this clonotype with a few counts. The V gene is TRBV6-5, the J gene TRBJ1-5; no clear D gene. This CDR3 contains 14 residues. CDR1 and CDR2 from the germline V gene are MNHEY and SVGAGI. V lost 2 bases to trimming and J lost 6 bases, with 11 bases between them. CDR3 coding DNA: TGTGCCAGCAGTTACGGCCTGGGAGCTCAGCCCCAGCATTTT. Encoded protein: CASSYGLGAQPQHF.

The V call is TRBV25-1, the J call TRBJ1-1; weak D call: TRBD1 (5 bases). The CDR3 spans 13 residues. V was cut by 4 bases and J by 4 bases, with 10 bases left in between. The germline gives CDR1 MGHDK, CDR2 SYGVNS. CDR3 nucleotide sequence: TGTGCCAGCAGTGGGGGGATGAGCACTGAAGCTTTCTTT. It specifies CASSGGMSTEAFF.

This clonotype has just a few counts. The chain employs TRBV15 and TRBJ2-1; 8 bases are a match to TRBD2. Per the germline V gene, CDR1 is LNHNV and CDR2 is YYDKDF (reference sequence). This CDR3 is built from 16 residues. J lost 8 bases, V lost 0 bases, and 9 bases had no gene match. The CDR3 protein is CATSRDAEREIHEQFF. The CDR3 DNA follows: TGTGCCACCAGCAGAGATGCGGAGCGGGAGATCCATGAGCAGTTCTTC.

The CDR3 DNA reads as TGTGCCAGCAGCTTGTTGCTGGCGAACACCGGGGAGCTGTTTTTT. Protein product: CASSLLLANTGELFF. The chain is built from TRBV5-5 and TRBJ2-2; unclear D gene. Trimming cost V 1 base and J 0 bases, with 7 bases left between them. The CDR3 is 15 amino acids. Germline V gives CDR1 SGHKS, CDR2 YYEKEE (reference sequence).